These 21 T cell receptor beta chains came from one sample sequenced in a study of blood T cell dynamics during melanoma immunotherapy. Some clones are missing from TCRdb's copy, which holds only in-frame ones; the method was immunoSEQ multiplex PCR. The data hold about 20,000 clones, with 89% observed a single time. The time point here: pre-treatment baseline. The sequences come from blood, collected from a patient treated with checkpoint blockade. The receptors shown here come from a human donor with melanoma.

For the CDR3, the DNA is TGTGCCAGCACAAGAGACGGGGCGGCACGGGGCTACACCTTC. Its protein product is CASTRDGAARGYTF. This chain joins TRBV6-6 and TRBJ1-2, with D perhaps TRBD1 (5 bases). The CDR3 is 14 amino acids. The germline V gene encodes CDR1 MNHNY and CDR2 SVGAGI (reference sequence). V was pared by 7 bases and J by 8 bases, with 20 bases between.

V usage is TRBV30 and J usage is TRBJ2-6; D ambiguous. CDR1 and CDR2 from the germline V gene are GTSNPN and SVGIG (reference sequence). CDR3 size: 13 residues. This CDR3 reads CACDKSGANVLTF. In DNA, the CDR3 is TGTGCTTGTGACAAATCTGGGGCCAACGTCCTGACTTTC.

V gene TRBV5-1 combines with J gene TRBJ1-1; 8 nucleotides match TRBD1. Germline V gene lookup returns CDR1 SGHRS and CDR2 YFSETQ. V was pared by 3 bases and J by 5 bases, with 3 bases of the junction left unmatched. The CDR3 spans 13 residues. The CDR3 region is CASSWTGRTEAFF. The CDR3 region has the DNA TGCGCCAGCAGCTGGACAGGGAGGACTGAAGCTTTCTTT.

The chain employs TRBV18 and TRBJ1-1, with D unresolved. Trimming removed 6 bases at V and 2 bases at J, with 10 bases between. The CDR3 length is 13 residues. Germline V gives CDR1 KGHSH, CDR2 LQKENI. CDR3 nucleotide sequence: TGTGCCAGCTCCCCCTCGGCTAACACTGAAGCTTTCTTT. This translates into CASSPSANTEAFF.

The rearrangement joins TRBV30 to TRBJ1-6; D possibly corresponds to TRBD1 (5 bases). Trimming removed 0 bases at V and 8 bases at J, with 17 bases between. This CDR3 spans 16 amino acids. Germline values: CDR1 GTSNPN, CDR2 SVGIG (reference sequence). The CDR3 DNA is TGTGCCTGGAGTGTACCGGGACCGCCTAGCCATTCACCCCTCCACTTT. Its translation: CAWSVPGPPSHSPLHF. The full variable domain, completed using reference TRBV30 and TRBJ1-6, is SQTIHQWPATLVQPVGSPLSLECTVEGTSNPNLYWYRQAAGRGLQLLFYSVGIGQISSEVPQNLSASRPQDRQFILSSKKLLLSDSGFYLCAWSVPGPPSHSPLHFGNGTRLTVT.

This rearrangement joins TRBV19 to TRBJ1-4; D perhaps matches TRBD1 (6 bases). Looked up from germline, CDR1 is LNHDA and CDR2 is SQIVND (reference sequence). V was trimmed by 9 bases and J by 1 base, leaving 15 bases between them. CDR3 length: 15 amino acids. CDR3 sequence: CASYQGSKTNEKLFF. As DNA, the CDR3 is TGTGCCAGCTACCAGGGGTCTAAAACTAATGAAAAACTGTTTTTT.

This sequence joins TRBV6-6 and TRBJ2-7; 10 nucleotides agree with TRBD1. V lost 4 bases and J lost 7; bases outside the gene matches: 10. The CDR3 has 15 residues. CDR1 and CDR2 from the germline V gene are MNHNY and SVGAGI (reference sequence). The CDR3 nucleotides are TGTGCCAGCAGTTTCCGGGACAGGGGCCTTGGAGAGCAGTACTTC. Its protein product is CASSFRDRGLGEQYF.

The chain employs TRBV9 and TRBJ1-6; D is unclear. The CDR3 spans 15 residues. V gave up 4 bases and J gave up 9 bases, with 17 bases separating them. The germline V gene has CDR1 SGDLS and CDR2 YYNGEE. In DNA form, the CDR3 reads TGTGCCAGCAGCCCTGACGGGTCCGGTGGTTCACCCCTCCACTTT. Its translation: CASSPDGSGGSPLHF.

The V call is TRBV5-1, the J call TRBJ1-1; D not resolved. CDR3 length: 13 amino acids. V was clipped by 4 bases and J by 1 base, with 8 bases between them. Germline assignment: CDR1 SGHRS and CDR2 YFSETQ. CDR3 sequence reads: CASSTRQNTEAFF. CDR3 DNA: TGCGCCAGCAGCACCCGACAGAACACTGAAGCTTTCTTT.

This chain connects TRBV5-5 to TRBJ2-6; D not certain. V lost 1 base to trimming and J lost 0 bases, with 5 bases between them. The CDR3 runs 15 residues. Germline CDR1 SGHKS, CDR2 YYEKEE (reference sequence). DNA of the CDR3: TGTGCCAGCAGCTTGTACCTCTCTGGGGCCAACGTCCTGACTTTC. Protein product: CASSLYLSGANVLTF. Full variable domain (rest looked up from reference TRBV5-5 and TRBJ2-6): DAGVTQSPTHLIKTRGQQVTLRCSPISGHKSVSWYQQVLGQGPQFIFQYYEKEERGRGNFPDRFSARQFPNYSSELNVNALLLGDSALYLCASSLYLSGANVLTFGAGSRLTVL.

The V and J genes are TRBV5-4 and TRBJ2-3; the D gene could be TRBD1 or TRBD2 (6 bases each). V lost 3 bases to trimming and J lost 7 bases, with 15 bases between them. Germline V gene data show CDR1 as SGHNT and CDR2 as YYREEE (reference sequence). This CDR3 comprises 14 residues. CDR3: CASSSIGGRYTQYF. CDR3 in DNA: TGTGCCAGCAGCTCCATTGGGGGGCGGTATACGCAGTATTTT.

The rearrangement uses TRBV10-3 and TRBJ1-5, with D maybe TRBD1 (6 bases). This CDR3 has 18 residues. V was clipped by 0 bases and J by 4 bases, with 19 bases between them. Germline V lookup: CDR1 ENHRY, CDR2 SYGVKD. The CDR3 region is CAISESPGDLIGNQPQHF. DNA of the CDR3: TGTGCCATCAGTGAGTCTCCAGGGGACCTAATTGGGAATCAGCCCCAGCATTTT.

This CDR3 reads CASSVGGGAQGYEQYF. Here the CDR3 DNA reads TGTGCCAGCAGCGTGGGCGGGGGGGCCCAGGGCTACGAGCAGTACTTC. The chain carries TRBV9 and TRBJ2-7; 9 positions match TRBD2. J lost 3 bases, V lost 2 bases, and 9 bases had no gene match. The CDR3 consists of 16 residues. Germline assignment: CDR1 SGDLS and CDR2 YYNGEE.

V and J are TRBV19 and TRBJ1-1, with D possibly TRBD1 on 5 matching bases. The CDR3 totals 14 residues. Trimming took off 5 bases at V and 1 base at J, with 11 bases between the two ends. Germline loops: CDR1 LNHDA, CDR2 SQIVND (reference sequence). Here the CDR3 reads CASSAGRQNTEAFF. The CDR3 DNA reads as TGTGCCAGTAGTGCGGGACGGCAGAACACTGAAGCTTTCTTT.

The gene calls are TRBV11-2 and TRBJ2-3, with 8 nucleotides matching TRBD2. This CDR3 is 14 amino acids long. Germline V CDR1 and CDR2: SGHAT, FQNNGV. Germline trimming cut 2 bases from V and 6 bases from J; bases unmatched to any gene: 4. This CDR3 is CASSLPAGADTQYF. In DNA form, the CDR3 reads TGTGCCAGCAGCTTACCAGCGGGGGCCGATACGCAGTATTTT.

V usage is TRBV19 and J usage is TRBJ2-3, with 14 bases fitting TRBD2. Germline assignment: CDR1 LNHDA and CDR2 SQIVND (reference sequence). The V and J ends lost 1 base and 6 bases, in that order; junction bases with no gene match: 6. The CDR3 has 17 amino acids. This CDR3 reads CASSIGLAGGSLDTQYF. In nucleotides, the CDR3 is TGTGCCAGTAGTATAGGACTAGCGGGAGGGAGTCTGGATACGCAGTATTTT.

This clone was counted a single time. V and J are TRBV7-2 and TRBJ1-1; D is possibly TRBD1 (6 bases). CDR3 size: 16 residues. The germline V gene has CDR1 SGHTA and CDR2 FQGNSA. V lost 5 bases and J 1 base, leaving 17 bases between the germline ends. The CDR3, as DNA: TGTGCCAGCAGCAGCCACTTCCCAGGGGCGAACACTGAAGCTTTCTTT. Protein: CASSSHFPGANTEAFF.

V is TRBV30 and J is TRBJ1-2; D is uncertain. Germline CDR1 is GTSNPN and CDR2 is SVGIG (reference sequence). CDR3 length equals 11 residues. The V and J ends lost 1 base and 7 bases respectively, with 7 bases between them. The CDR3, as DNA: TGTGCCTGGAGTGAGACGGGTGGCTACACCTTC. Translation gives CAWSETGGYTF. The complete variable domain, with remaining parts taken from reference TRBV30 and TRBJ1-2, reads SQTIHQWPATLVQPVGSPLSLECTVEGTSNPNLYWYRQAAGRGLQLLFYSVGIGQISSEVPQNLSASRPQDRQFILSSKKLLLSDSGFYLCAWSETGGYTFGSGTRLTVV.

The rearrangement uses TRBV9 and TRBJ1-1, with TRBD1 matching 7 bases. The CDR3 contains 14 residues. J gave up 5 bases and V 4 bases, and 8 bases lay outside the gene matches. Looked up from germline, CDR1 is SGDLS and CDR2 is YYNGEE. The CDR3 coding sequence is TGTGCCAGCAGCACCACAGGGGATGGGACTGAAGCTTTCTTT. Translated, it gives CASSTTGDGTEAFF.

This rearrangement joins TRBV7-8 to TRBJ1-5; the D gene is possibly TRBD1 (6 bases). Germline CDR1 and CDR2: SGHVS and FQNEAQ. The CDR3 runs 16 residues. The germline V and J ends were trimmed by 5 bases and 7 bases, with 21 bases remaining between them. CDR3 residues: CASSQVGAGLGQPQHF. In DNA form, the CDR3 reads TGTGCCAGCAGCCAGGTGGGGGCAGGTTTAGGACAGCCCCAGCATTTT.

V is TRBV15 and J is TRBJ2-1, with D tentatively TRBD1 or TRBD2 (5 bases each). CDR3 length: 18 residues. V was trimmed by 1 base and J by 0 bases, leaving 16 bases between them. The germline V gene encodes CDR1 LNHNV and CDR2 YYDKDF (reference sequence). The CDR3 DNA sequence: TGTGCCACCAGCAGAGGAGTGGGACCGCCGAGCTCCTACAATGAGCAGTTCTTC. As protein: CATSRGVGPPSSYNEQFF.